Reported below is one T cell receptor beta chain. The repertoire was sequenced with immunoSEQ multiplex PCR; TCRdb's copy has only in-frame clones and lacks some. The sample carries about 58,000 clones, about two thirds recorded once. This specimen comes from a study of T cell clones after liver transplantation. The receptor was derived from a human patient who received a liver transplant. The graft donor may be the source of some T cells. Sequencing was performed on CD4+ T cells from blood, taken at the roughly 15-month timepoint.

The CDR3 sequence: CASSIRAENGEAFF. The CDR3 DNA reads TGTGCCAGTAGTATAAGGGCAGAAAACGGTGAAGCTTTCTTT. This sequence joins TRBV19 and TRBJ1-1; no firm D call. Per the germline V gene, CDR1 is LNHDA and CDR2 is SQIVND (reference sequence). The CDR3 is made up of 14 amino acids. V dropped 2 bases and J dropped 7 bases, with 14 bases sitting between them.